Listed below are T cell receptor beta chains from one sample, sequenced in a study of blood T cell repertoires in COVID-19. Assay: immunoSEQ multiplex PCR; the TCRdb copy retains only in-frame clones and omits some. The repertoire holds approximately 270,000 clones, with about 91% as singletons. Sequencing input: peripheral blood. These receptor sequences come from a man aged 80 or over with acute or convalescent COVID-19. Each CDR3 is given with its conserved first and last residue. The D gene is left open where the match is weak. The size field is filled for only some rows; it gives once, few, many or a size class.

.,TRBJ1-5,few,TRBV5-8,CASSLDSGVSNQPQHF,TGTGCCAGCAGCTTGGATTCAGGGGTTAGCAATCAGCCCCAGCATTTT
.,TRBJ1-1,.,TRBV19,CATSRRPQQTEAFF,TGTGCCACCAGCCGCCGCCCCCAACAGACTGAAGCTTTCTTT
TRBD1,TRBJ2-1,.,TRBV7-2,CASSTTGQAYGEQFF,TGTGCCAGCAGCACAACGGGACAGGCCTACGGTGAGCAGTTCTTC
.,TRBJ1-6,once,TRBV7-2,CASSYQGFNSPLHF,TGTGCCAGCAGCTACCAGGGATTTAATTCACCCCTCCACTTT
.,TRBJ2-2,.,TRBV28,CASSSNPSTGELFF,TGTGCCAGCAGTTCTAATCCAAGCACCGGGGAGCTGTTTTTT
TRBD1,TRBJ1-5,few,TRBV18,CASSPEGANQPQHF,TGTGCCAGCTCACCAGAGGGGGCAAATCAGCCCCAGCATTTT
.,TRBJ1-1,.,TRBV6-5,CASGPGSSTEAFF,TGTGCCAGCGGGCCGGGGAGTAGCACTGAAGCTTTCTTT
TRBD2,TRBJ2-2,once,TRBV6-2/TRBV6-3,CASSNRDYPTNTGELFF,TGTGCCAGCAGTAACCGGGACTACCCTACGAACACCGGGGAGCTGTTTTTT
.,TRBJ1-2,once,TRBV7-3,CASSLIRELYGYTF,TGTGCCAGCAGCTTAATACGGGAGCTCTATGGCTACACCTTC
.,TRBJ2-7,.,TRBV4-2,CASSQLSGSYEQYF,TGTGCCAGCAGCCAATTGAGCGGGTCCTACGAGCAGTACTTC
TRBD1,TRBJ1-1,.,TRBV28,CASSFLGQGETEAFF,TGTGCCAGCAGTTTTTTGGGACAGGGGGAGACTGAAGCTTTCTTT
.,TRBJ1-1,.,TRBV14,CASSQETRDTEAFF,TGTGCCAGCAGCCAAGAAACTAGGGACACTGAAGCTTTCTTT
.,TRBJ1-3,.,TRBV9,CASSVGGSSGNTIYF,TGTGCCAGCAGCGTAGGTGGCAGCTCTGGAAACACCATATATTTT
TRBD1,TRBJ2-6,.,TRBV29-1,CSVVPLDRERGSGANVLTF,TGCAGCGTTGTTCCCCTGGACAGGGAAAGGGGCTCTGGGGCCAACGTCCTGACTTTC
.,TRBJ2-5,.,TRBV19,CASSPQEGAETQYF,TGTGCCAGTAGTCCCCAGGAGGGAGCAGAGACCCAGTACTTC
.,TRBJ2-3,.,TRBV11-3,CASSVSLGDTQYF,TGTGCCAGCAGCGTCTCACTCGGGGATACGCAGTATTTT
.,TRBJ1-5,.,TRBV2,CASSVRGNQPQHF,TGTGCCAGCAGTGTTCGAGGGAATCAGCCCCAGCATTTT
.,TRBJ2-1,.,TRBV9,CASSVGSLSLSYNEQFF,TGTGCCAGCAGCGTAGGGAGTTTGTCACTCTCCTACAATGAGCAGTTCTTC
.,TRBJ2-2,.,TRBV9,CAGRSGEHTGELFF,TGTGCCGGTAGGTCCGGGGAGCACACCGGGGAGCTGTTTTTT
TRBD1,TRBJ2-2,.,TRBV2,CASRETGGVGELFF,TGTGCCAGCAGAGAGACAGGGGGCGTCGGGGAGCTGTTTTTT
TRBD1,TRBJ1-1,.,TRBV5-1,CASSPRQGGSNTEAFF,TGCGCCAGCAGCCCAAGACAGGGTGGTTCAAACACTGAAGCTTTCTTT
TRBD1,TRBJ2-2,.,TRBV6-5,CASSKDRGGAGELFF,TGTGCCAGCAGCAAGGACAGGGGAGGGGCCGGGGAGCTGTTTTTT
.,TRBJ2-3,.,TRBV6-1,CASSEYVDTQYF,TGTGCCAGCAGTGAATATGTAGATACGCAGTATTTT
.,TRBJ2-2,.,TRBV7-2,CASSFGPTPGELFF,TGTGCCAGCAGCTTTGGGCCCACGCCCGGGGAGCTGTTTTTT
.,TRBJ2-7,few,TRBV12-3/TRBV12-4,CASSTAYSYEQYF,TGTGCCAGCAGTACAGCTTACTCCTACGAGCAGTACTTC
.,TRBJ2-1,.,TRBV28,CASSYSYNEQFF,TGTGCCAGCAGTTACTCGTACAATGAGCAGTTCTTC
.,TRBJ1-4,.,TRBV6-2/TRBV6-3,CASSYAGQPEEKLFF,TGTGCCAGCAGTTACGCCGGACAGCCGGAAGAAAAACTGTTTTTT
.,TRBJ1-1,once,TRBV12-5,CASGPEGTEAFF,TGTGCTAGTGGACCCGAGGGCACTGAAGCTTTCTTT
.,TRBJ2-1,.,TRBV6-5,CASSYSKRDNEQFF,TGTGCCAGCAGTTACTCGAAACGCGACAATGAGCAGTTCTTC
TRBD2,TRBJ2-5,.,TRBV19,CASSITSGTETQYF,TGTGCCAGTAGTATCACTAGCGGGACTGAGACCCAGTACTTC
TRBD2,TRBJ2-2,.,TRBV6-5,CAARLAGDTGELFF,TGTGCCGCAAGGCTAGCGGGAGACACCGGGGAGCTGTTTTTT
TRBD1,TRBJ1-6,.,TRBV27,CASSFSGTEESPLHF,TGTGCCAGCAGTTTCTCCGGGACAGAGGAATCACCCCTCCACTTT
.,TRBJ2-2,.,TRBV11-2,CASSFTNTGELFF,TGTGCCAGCAGCTTTACGAACACCGGGGAGCTGTTTTTT
.,TRBJ2-5,once,TRBV19,CASSPPGVRGETQYF,TGTGCCAGTAGTCCACCAGGGGTTCGGGGAGAGACCCAGTACTTC
.,TRBJ2-1,.,TRBV10-3,CAISAEGDEQFF,TGTGCCATCAGTGCTGAGGGCGATGAGCAGTTCTTC
.,TRBJ2-5,.,TRBV27,CASRSPGGTQYF,TGTGCCAGCAGGTCCCCTGGAGGGACCCAGTACTTC
.,TRBJ1-2,.,TRBV6-5,CASSYSRRGNYGYTF,TGTGCCAGCAGTTACTCGAGACGGGGGAACTATGGCTACACCTTC
.,TRBJ2-7,once,TRBV14,CASSQVLAGEQYF,TGTGCCAGCAGCCAAGTCCTAGCTGGCGAGCAGTACTTC
TRBD1,TRBJ1-6,.,TRBV4-3,CASGDRENSPLHF,TGCGCCAGCGGGGACAGGGAAAATTCACCCCTCCACTTT
TRBD2,TRBJ2-3,.,TRBV18,CASSLSGATDTQYF,TGTGCCAGCTCACTTAGCGGGGCCACAGATACGCAGTATTTT
.,TRBJ1-6,few,TRBV7-3,CASSLAGETYNSPLHF,TGTGCCAGCAGCTTGGCCGGGGAGACCTATAATTCACCCCTCCACTTT
TRBD1,TRBJ1-3,.,TRBV3-1/TRBV3-2,CASSQGSRGRSGNTIYF,TGTGCCAGCAGCCAAGGGAGCAGGGGGAGATCTGGAAACACCATATATTTT
.,TRBJ1-1,.,TRBV13,CATWTEGKQEAFF,TGTGCCACTTGGACGGAGGGGAAACAAGAAGCTTTCTTT
.,TRBJ1-3,.,TRBV9,CASSAEVWGPGNTIYF,TGTGCCAGCAGCGCCGAGGTCTGGGGGCCTGGAAACACCATATATTTT
.,TRBJ2-5,.,TRBV6-5,CASTPSGGETQYF,TGTGCCAGCACCCCTAGTGGGGGGGAGACCCAGTACTTC
TRBD2,TRBJ2-7,few,TRBV6-5,CASSSQSGNYEQYF,TGTGCCAGCAGTTCCCAAAGCGGGAACTACGAGCAGTACTTC
TRBD2,TRBJ2-3,once,TRBV7-2,CASSLSGTSSDTQYF,TGTGCCAGCAGCTTGAGTGGGACTAGCTCAGATACGCAGTATTTT
.,TRBJ1-2,.,TRBV19,CASSMSGEINYGYTF,TGTGCCAGTAGTATGTCCGGGGAGATTAACTATGGCTACACCTTC
.,TRBJ2-2,.,TRBV18,CASSSGATTGELFF,TGTGCCAGCAGCTCAGGGGCCACAACCGGGGAGCTGTTTTTT
TRBD1,TRBJ1-1,.,TRBV7-3,CASGTGANTEAFF,TGTGCCAGCGGCACAGGGGCGAACACTGAAGCTTTCTTT
.,TRBJ1-6,.,TRBV5-1,CASRTSDRKVSPLHF,TGCGCCAGCAGAACATCCGACAGGAAAGTATCACCCCTCCACTTT
.,TRBJ2-3,.,TRBV9,CASSTYTDTQYF,TGTGCCAGCAGCACCTACACAGATACGCAGTATTTT
.,TRBJ1-2,.,TRBV6-6,CASRKTGIDYGYTF,TGTGCCAGCAGGAAGACAGGAATCGACTATGGCTACACCTTC
.,TRBJ1-5,.,TRBV7-9,CRGSGDQPQHF,TGTAGAGGTTCAGGGGATCAGCCCCAGCATTTT